The next 5 T cell receptor beta chains were all read from a single sample in a study of blood T cells in healthy people across ages. Combining a sample-barcoded 5' primer with a J-beta primer mix, a second PCR ran for 7 to 11 cycles. From the 5' RACE reads, TCRdb called clonotypes with MiXCR, one entry per CDR3 protein. This sample has 750,000 to 1,000,000 distinct CDR3 sequences; 29% occur once, and the top ten carry 10%. The same specimen was also included in a second study, on T cells of mothers and their children.

The sequencing input was blood. The receptors were sampled from a woman aged 40 to 55 in good health.

This clonotype was observed many times. This chain connects TRBV5-1 to TRBJ2-7; D gene ambiguous. Germline assignment: CDR1 SGHRS and CDR2 YFSETQ. The CDR3 loop spans 14 amino acids. V lost 0 bases to trimming and J lost 0 bases, with 7 bases between them. The CDR3: CASSLVVGSYEQYF. As DNA, the CDR3 is TGCGCCAGCAGCTTGGTTGTGGGCTCCTACGAGCAGTACTTC.

On this clonotype itself: A clone one base away is much larger, so this may be a read error. V usage is TRBV21-1 and J usage is TRBJ2-7; the D call TRBD2 from the table was never checked on the DNA. TRBV21-1 is annotated as a pseudogene. This CDR3 region has 12 residues. The CDR3 coding sequence is TGTGCCAGTATCGGGATTAACAATGAGCAGTACTTC. Amino acids: CASIGINNEQYF.

This clonotype was observed a few times. This chain links TRBV7-2 with TRBJ2-5; TRBD1 is a possible D gene (5 bases). Trimming removed 4 bases at V and 5 bases at J, with 14 bases between. Germline CDR1 reads SGHTA; CDR2 reads FQGNSA. This CDR3 has 14 amino acids. The CDR3 DNA follows: TGTGCCAGCAGCTCAGACAGATTCGGCGAGACCCAGTACTTC. This codes for CASSSDRFGETQYF.

V gene TRBV5-1 combines with J gene TRBJ2-1, with TRBD2 matching over 11 bases. Germline assignment: CDR1 SGHRS and CDR2 YFSETQ. The CDR3 totals 16 residues. The ends lost 5 bases at V and 9 bases at J; junction bases unmatched: 13. This CDR3 is CASRNVAGGPNSEQFF. As DNA, the CDR3 is TGCGCCAGCAGAAACGTAGCGGGGGGGCCTAACAGTGAGCAGTTCTTC.

This chain connects TRBV7-2 to TRBJ2-1; D is ambiguous. This CDR3 has 13 amino acids. With 1 base removed from V and 8 bases from J, the gap between germline ends came to 9 bases. CDR1 and CDR2 from the germline V gene are SGHTA and FQGNSA. This chain's CDR3 is CASSLDGWDEQFF. DNA of the CDR3: TGTGCCAGCAGCTTAGATGGGTGGGATGAGCAGTTCTTC.